A selection of T cell receptor beta chains follows, all from one sample in a study of blood T cells in healthy people across ages. Via MiXCR, TCRdb re-called the 5' RACE reads, giving one row per CDR3 protein. Of 1.5 million to 2 million distinct CDR3 sequences listed, around 48% are singletons. Sequenced input: blood. Receptors originate from a middle-aged woman in good health. Each CDR3 is given with its conserved first and last residue. The order of the fields is clone size, V gene, J gene, D gene, CDR3 protein, CDR3 DNA. The D gene is left open where the match is weak. Clone size is given for some rows only: seen once, a few or many times, or a class if the clone is expanded.

.	TRBV24-1	TRBJ2-5	.	CATSDLQVGGETQYF	TGTGCCACCAGTGATTTGCAAGTAGGGGGAGAGACCCAGTACTTC
few	TRBV29-1	TRBJ2-1	TRBD2	CSVRSGTSGGNEQFF	TGCAGCGTACGATCCGGGACTAGCGGGGGGAATGAGCAGTTCTTC
.	TRBV12-3/TRBV12-4	TRBJ2-7	TRBD1	CASTHWGQGLHEQYF	TGTGCCAGCACCCATTGGGGACAGGGTCTCCACGAGCAGTACTTC
.	TRBV6-2/TRBV6-3	TRBJ2-7	.	CASSERQAYEQYF	TGTGCCAGCAGTGAACGACAGGCCTACGAGCAGTACTTC
few	TRBV9	TRBJ2-1	TRBD2	CASSVGATSGGPYNEQFF	TGTGCCAGCAGCGTAGGAGCAACTAGCGGGGGTCCCTACAATGAGCAGTTCTTC
few	TRBV6-2/TRBV6-3	TRBJ2-5	.	CASTDWYNEQYF	TGTGCCAGCACCGATTGGTACAATGAGCAGTACTTC
.	TRBV20-1	TRBJ2-7	.	CSASRDPYNEQYF	TGCAGTGCTAGCCGCGATCCCTACAATGAGCAGTACTTC
few	TRBV7-9	TRBJ2-6	TRBD2	CASSFLAGISSGANVLTF	TGTGCCAGCAGCTTTTTAGCGGGGATAAGCTCTGGGGCCAACGTCCTGACTTTC
.	TRBV4-1	TRBJ1-6	.	CASSQDQGPGSPLHF	TGCGCCAGCAGCCAAGACCAAGGACCGGGTTCACCCCTCCACTTT
.	TRBV5-1	TRBJ1-5	.	CASSPGTHSNQPQHF	TGCGCCAGCAGCCCCGGGACCCATAGCAATCAGCCCCAGCATTTT
many	TRBV6-2/TRBV6-3	TRBJ2-7	TRBD2	CASSYSGGPYEQYF	TGTGCCAGCAGTTATAGCGGGGGACCCTACGAGCAGTACTTC
.	TRBV11-2	TRBJ2-3	.	CASETKRVGTDTQYF	TGTGCCAGTGAGACTAAGCGGGTCGGCACAGATACGCAGTATTTT
few	TRBV7-2	TRBJ1-5	.	CASSLGQKFNQPQHF	TGTGCCAGCAGCCTCGGACAGAAATTCAATCAGCCCCAGCATTTT
once	TRBV21-1	TRBJ2-3	.	CASSKVSGLGTDTQYF	TGTGCCAGCAGCAAAGTATCGGGGCTAGGGACAGATACGCAGTATTTT
.	TRBV4-1	TRBJ1-2	TRBD1	CASSLTGQSNGYTF	TGCGCCAGCAGCCTTACGGGACAGTCGAATGGCTACACCTTC
.	TRBV4-3	TRBJ2-3	TRBD2	CASSQDSRGRTDTQYF	TGCGCCAGCAGCCAAGACTCGCGGGGGAGAACAGATACGCAGTATTTT
.	TRBV4-1	TRBJ2-1	TRBD1	CASSITGTGVDEQFF	TGCGCCAGCAGTATAACCGGGACAGGGGTGGATGAGCAGTTCTTC
.	TRBV12-3/TRBV12-4	TRBJ1-2	.	CASSCLAGSDYGYTF	TGTGCCAGCAGTTGCCTCGCAGGGTCTGACTATGGCTACACCTTC
few	TRBV20-1	TRBJ1-4	.	CSARKDPGNEKLFF	TGCAGTGCGAGAAAGGACCCCGGGAATGAAAAACTGTTTTTT
many	TRBV5-1	TRBJ1-2	.	CASSEGLYGYTF	TGCGCCAGCAGCGAGGGACTGTATGGCTACACCTTC
once	TRBV20-1	TRBJ2-1	TRBD1	CSVRGQYNEQFF	TGCAGTGTCCGGGGACAGTACAATGAGCAGTTCTTC
few	TRBV6-5	TRBJ2-1	.	CAISQGNEQFF	TGTGCCATCTCCCAGGGGAATGAGCAGTTCTTC